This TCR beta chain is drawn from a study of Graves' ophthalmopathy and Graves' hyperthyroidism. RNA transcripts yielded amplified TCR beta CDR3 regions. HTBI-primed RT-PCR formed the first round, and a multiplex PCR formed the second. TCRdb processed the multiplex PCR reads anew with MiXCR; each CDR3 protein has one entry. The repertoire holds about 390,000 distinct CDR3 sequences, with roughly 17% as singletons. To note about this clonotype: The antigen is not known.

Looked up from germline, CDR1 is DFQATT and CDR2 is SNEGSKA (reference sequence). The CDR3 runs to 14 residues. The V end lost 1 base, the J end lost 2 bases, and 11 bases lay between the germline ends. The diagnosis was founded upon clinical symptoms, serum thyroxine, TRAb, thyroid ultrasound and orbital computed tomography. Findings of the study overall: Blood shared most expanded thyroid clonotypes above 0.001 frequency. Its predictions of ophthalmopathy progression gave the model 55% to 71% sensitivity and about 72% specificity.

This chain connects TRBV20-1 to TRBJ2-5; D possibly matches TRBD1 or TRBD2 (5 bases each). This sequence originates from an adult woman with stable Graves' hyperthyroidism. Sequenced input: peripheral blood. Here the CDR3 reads CSARAFREQETQYF. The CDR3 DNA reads TGCAGTGCTAGAGCGTTCAGGGAGCAAGAGACCCAGTACTTC.